A selection of T cell receptor beta chains follows, all from one sample in a study of cytomegalovirus exposure and HLA in healthy donors. Data came from immunoSEQ multiplex PCR; TCRdb stores just in-frame clones and leaves some out. The table lists tens of thousands of clones, 60% to 80% of them singletons. The sequenced sample was PBMCs. The receptors here all came from a man in his forties or fifties in good health and CMV-seronegative. CDR3s include the opening cysteine and the closing phenylalanine or tryptophan. Fields, in order: D gene, clone size, V gene, J gene, CDR3 protein, CDR3 DNA. D genes are given only for firm matches. Some rows have no size entry. The others give once, few or many, or a class for an expanded clone.

.	.	TRBV7-9	TRBJ1-1	CASSPQGTGGEAFF	TGTGCCAGCAGCCCCCAGGGAACTGGCGGTGAAGCTTTCTTT
TRBD1	.	TRBV5-1	TRBJ2-1	CASSLTGYNEQFF	TGCGCCAGCAGCCTGACAGGGTACAATGAGCAGTTCTTC
TRBD2	few	TRBV10-3	TRBJ2-7	CAISDLAGDYEQYF	TGTGCCATCAGTGATCTAGCGGGGGACTACGAGCAGTACTTC
TRBD2	.	TRBV7-9	TRBJ2-3	CASSPRLAGVRADTQYF	TGTGCCAGCAGCCCTAGACTAGCGGGGGTAAGAGCAGATACGCAGTATTTT
TRBD1	.	TRBV6-5	TRBJ2-2	CASSARGRGGELFF	TGTGCCAGCAGCGCGAGGGGGCGCGGCGGGGAGCTGTTTTTT
TRBD1	.	TRBV9	TRBJ2-3	CASSEDRGLNTQYF	TGTGCCAGCAGCGAGGACAGGGGGCTTAATACGCAGTATTTT
TRBD1	.	TRBV19	TRBJ1-1	CASSISQGAPEAFF	TGTGCCAGTAGTATCTCACAGGGGGCTCCGGAAGCTTTCTTT
.	.	TRBV30	TRBJ1-3	CAWSAGGNTIYF	TGTGCCTGGAGTGCGGGTGGAAACACCATATATTTT
.	.	TRBV18	TRBJ2-7	CASSPSIDYEQYF	TGTGCCAGCTCACCATCAATAGACTACGAGCAGTACTTC
TRBD1	few	TRBV27	TRBJ1-2	CASSQGDSPNYGYTF	TGTGCCAGCAGTCAAGGGGACAGCCCTAACTATGGCTACACCTTC
TRBD1	.	TRBV29-1	TRBJ1-2	CSVEFLDRLRNYGYTF	TGCAGCGTTGAATTTTTGGACAGGTTACGGAACTATGGCTACACCTTC
.	.	TRBV12-1	TRBJ2-4	CASSLGRTSGRGKNIQYF	TGTGCCAGCAGCCTCGGACGGACTAGCGGGAGAGGCAAAAACATTCAGTACTTC
.	.	TRBV27	TRBJ1-2	CASSFDSLLYGYTF	TGTGCCAGCAGTTTCGACAGTCTTCTCTATGGCTACACCTTC
.	.	TRBV6-5	TRBJ1-2	CASSPSAASRGYTF	TGTGCCAGCAGCCCATCCGCGGCAAGTCGGGGCTACACCTTC
.	once	TRBV19	TRBJ1-3	CASSIRRAGNTIYF	TGTGCCAGTAGTATACGAAGAGCTGGAAACACCATATATTTT
.	few	TRBV19	TRBJ1-5	CASSTRGSSNQPQHF	TGTGCCAGTAGTACTAGGGGGAGTAGCAATCAGCCCCAGCATTTT
TRBD1	.	TRBV27	TRBJ1-1	CASSLKAPGQGVTEAFF	TGTGCCAGCAGTTTAAAGGCCCCCGGACAGGGGGTCACTGAAGCTTTCTTT
TRBD1	.	TRBV6-1	TRBJ1-5	CASSDLGQGRQPQHF	TGTGCCAGCAGTGACTTGGGACAGGGCAGGCAGCCCCAGCATTTT
TRBD1	few	TRBV30	TRBJ1-1	CAWADDRASEAFF	TGTGCCTGGGCTGACGACAGGGCCTCTGAAGCTTTCTTT
TRBD2	.	TRBV18	TRBJ2-1	CASSPRGLADEQFF	TGTGCCAGCTCACCTAGGGGACTAGCGGATGAGCAGTTCTTC
.	once	TRBV7-2	TRBJ1-1	CASSLSRDTEAFF	TGTGCCAGCAGCTTATCACGGGACACTGAAGCTTTCTTT
TRBD1	.	TRBV19	TRBJ1-2	CASNLDRDHGYTF	TGTGCCAGTAACCTGGACAGGGACCATGGCTACACCTTC
TRBD1	.	TRBV10-3	TRBJ1-6	CAISDSFPGQGTYNSPLHF	TGTGCCATCAGTGACTCATTCCCGGGACAGGGTACCTATAATTCACCCCTCCACTTT
TRBD1	.	TRBV5-6	TRBJ1-4	CASSFYGQGNEKLFF	TGTGCCAGCAGCTTCTACGGACAGGGGAATGAAAAACTGTTTTTT